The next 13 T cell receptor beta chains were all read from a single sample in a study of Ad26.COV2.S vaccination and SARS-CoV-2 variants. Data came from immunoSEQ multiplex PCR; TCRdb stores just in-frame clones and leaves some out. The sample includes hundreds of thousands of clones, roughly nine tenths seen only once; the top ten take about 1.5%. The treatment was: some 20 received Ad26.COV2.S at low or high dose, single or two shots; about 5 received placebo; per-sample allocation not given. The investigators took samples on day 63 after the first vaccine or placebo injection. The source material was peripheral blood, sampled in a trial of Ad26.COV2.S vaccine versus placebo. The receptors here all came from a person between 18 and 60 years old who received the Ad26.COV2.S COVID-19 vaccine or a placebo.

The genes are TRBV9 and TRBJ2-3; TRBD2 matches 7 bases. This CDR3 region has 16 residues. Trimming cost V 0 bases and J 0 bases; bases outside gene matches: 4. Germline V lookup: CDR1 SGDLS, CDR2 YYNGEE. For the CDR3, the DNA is TGTGCCAGCAGCGTAGGAGCTAGCGGAAGCACAGATACGCAGTATTTT. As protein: CASSVGASGSTDTQYF.

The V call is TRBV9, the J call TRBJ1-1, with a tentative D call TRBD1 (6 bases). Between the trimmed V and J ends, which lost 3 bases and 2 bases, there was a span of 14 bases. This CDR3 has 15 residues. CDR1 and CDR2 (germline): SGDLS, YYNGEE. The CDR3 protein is CASSEGQWGNTEAFF. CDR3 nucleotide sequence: TGTGCCAGCAGCGAAGGACAGTGGGGAAACACTGAAGCTTTCTTT. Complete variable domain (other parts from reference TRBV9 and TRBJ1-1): DSGVTQTPKHLITATGQRVTLRCSPRSGDLSVYWYQQSLDQGLQFLIQYYNGEERAKGNILERFSAQQFPDLHSELNLSSLELGDSALYFCASSEGQWGNTEAFFGQGTRLTVV.

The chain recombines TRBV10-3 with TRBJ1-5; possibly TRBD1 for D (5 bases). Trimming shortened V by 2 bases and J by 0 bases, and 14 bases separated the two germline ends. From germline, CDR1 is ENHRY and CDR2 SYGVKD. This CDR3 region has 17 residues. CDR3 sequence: CAISEGGLGVSNQPQHF. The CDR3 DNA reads TGTGCCATCAGTGAGGGGGGTCTAGGGGTTAGCAATCAGCCCCAGCATTTT.

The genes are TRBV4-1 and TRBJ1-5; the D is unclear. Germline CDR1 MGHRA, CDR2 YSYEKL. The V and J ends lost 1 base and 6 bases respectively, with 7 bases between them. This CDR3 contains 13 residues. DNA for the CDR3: TGCGCCAGCAGCCAAGTCCCGGGTCAGCCCCAGCATTTT. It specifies CASSQVPGQPQHF.

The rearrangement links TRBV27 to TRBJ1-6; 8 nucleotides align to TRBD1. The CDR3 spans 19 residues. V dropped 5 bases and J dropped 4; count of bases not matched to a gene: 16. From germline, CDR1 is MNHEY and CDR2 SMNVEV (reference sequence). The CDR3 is CASSPFRTGYEFYNSPLHF. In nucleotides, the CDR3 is TGTGCCAGCAGTCCATTCCGGACAGGGTATGAATTTTATAATTCACCCCTCCACTTT.

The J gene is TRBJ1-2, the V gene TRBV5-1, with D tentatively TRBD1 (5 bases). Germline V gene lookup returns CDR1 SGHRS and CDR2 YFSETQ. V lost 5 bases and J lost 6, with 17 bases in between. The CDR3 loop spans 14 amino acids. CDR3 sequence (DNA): TGCGCCAGCAGGTTAGCCGGGACCGATGATGGCTACACCTTC. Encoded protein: CASRLAGTDDGYTF. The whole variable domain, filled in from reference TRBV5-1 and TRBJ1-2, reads KAGVTQTPRYLIKTRGQQVTLSCSPISGHRSVSWYQQTPGQGLQFLFEYFSETQRNKGNFPGRFSGRQFSNSRSEMNVSTLELGDSALYLCASRLAGTDDGYTFGSGTRLTVV.

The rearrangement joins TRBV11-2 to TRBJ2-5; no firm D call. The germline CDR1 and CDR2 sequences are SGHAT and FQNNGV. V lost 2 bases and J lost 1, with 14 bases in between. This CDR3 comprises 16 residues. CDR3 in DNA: TGTGCCAGCAGCTTACTGGCCGCCGGTATCCAAGAGACCCAGTACTTC. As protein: CASSLLAAGIQETQYF.

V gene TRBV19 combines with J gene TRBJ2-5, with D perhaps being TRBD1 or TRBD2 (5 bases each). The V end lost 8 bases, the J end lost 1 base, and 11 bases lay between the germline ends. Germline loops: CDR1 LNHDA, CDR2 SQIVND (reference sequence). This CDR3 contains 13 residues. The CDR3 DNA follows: TGTGCCAGTGGCCCGGGGACCCAAGAGACCCAGTACTTC. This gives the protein CASGPGTQETQYF.

CDR3 coding DNA: TGTGCCAAAAAGGGGAAGGAGCTGTTTTTT. It codes for CAKKGKELFF. The genes are TRBV24-1 and TRBJ2-2, with D possibly matching TRBD1 (5 bases). Germline CDR1 KGHDR, CDR2 SFDVKD. Trimming took 11 bases from V and 10 from J, leaving 10 bases between them. CDR3 length equals 10 residues.

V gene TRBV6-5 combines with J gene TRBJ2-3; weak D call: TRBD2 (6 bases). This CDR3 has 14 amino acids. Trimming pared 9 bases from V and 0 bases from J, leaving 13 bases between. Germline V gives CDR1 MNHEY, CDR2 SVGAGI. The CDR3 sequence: CASGRTTSTDTQYF. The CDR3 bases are TGTGCCAGTGGGAGGACCACTAGCACAGATACGCAGTATTTT.

The CDR3 loop is CASSQGRVDGYTF. The CDR3 DNA sequence: TGTGCCAGCTCGCAGGGTAGGGTAGATGGCTACACCTTC. V is TRBV18 and J is TRBJ1-2; a possible D gene is TRBD1 (5 bases). Trimming took 6 bases from V and 6 from J, leaving 14 bases between them. The CDR3 totals 13 residues. In germline, CDR1 is KGHSH, CDR2 LQKENI.

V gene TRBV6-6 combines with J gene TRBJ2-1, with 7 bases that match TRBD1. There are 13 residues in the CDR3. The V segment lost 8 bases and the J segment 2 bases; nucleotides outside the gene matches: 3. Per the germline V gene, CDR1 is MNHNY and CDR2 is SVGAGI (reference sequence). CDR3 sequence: CASQTGPYNEQFF. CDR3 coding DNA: TGTGCCAGCCAGACAGGGCCCTACAATGAGCAGTTCTTC.

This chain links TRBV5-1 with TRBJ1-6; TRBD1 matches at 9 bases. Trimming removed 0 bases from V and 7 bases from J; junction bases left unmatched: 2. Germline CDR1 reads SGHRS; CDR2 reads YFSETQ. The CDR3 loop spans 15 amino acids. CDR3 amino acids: CASSLGDRENSPLHF. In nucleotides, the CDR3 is TGCGCCAGCAGCTTGGGGGACAGGGAAAATTCACCCCTCCACTTT.